The 9 T cell receptor beta chains given below trace back to one sample, sequenced in a study of human T cells and chemical hapten exposure. TCRdb re-called the RACE reads with MiXCR, one entry per CDR3 protein. Of about 120,000 distinct CDR3 sequences listed, about 13% are singletons. This sample's time point: patch test 1, 2 weeks after DPC sensitization. Treatment reported: therapeutic diphenylcyclopropenone sensitization with weekly scalp DPC. The sequenced sample was whole blood, obtained in connection with sensitization to the hapten diphenylcyclopropenone (DPC). The receptors stem from a young man with alopecia areata. Some clones in this sample may be carry-over from other donors' samples.

The chain links TRBV20-1 to TRBJ2-5; possibly TRBD2 for D (6 bases). The CDR3 is 16 residues long. V was clipped by 1 base and J by 2 bases, with 17 bases between them. Germline CDR1 reads DFQATT; CDR2 reads SNEGSKA (reference sequence). CDR3 amino acids: CSARGAPGLNQETQYF. CDR3 nucleotide sequence: TGCAGTGCTAGAGGCGCACCGGGACTGAATCAAGAGACCCAGTACTTC.

The genes are TRBV6-2 or TRBV6-3 and TRBJ2-7; D remains ambiguous. Germline lookup yields CDR1 MNHEY and CDR2 SVGEGT. The CDR3 runs to 14 residues. Trimming shortened V by 0 bases and J by 6 bases, and 12 bases separated the two germline ends. Here the CDR3 DNA reads TGTGCCAGCAGTTACTCGACGTACAGCGTCGAGCAGTACGTC. Protein sequence: CASSYSTYSVEQYV.

The chain combines TRBV9 with TRBJ1-4, with a tentative D call TRBD1 (5 bases). Germline-derived CDR1 and CDR2 are SGDLS and YYNGEE. The CDR3 consists of 16 residues. V was shortened by 4 bases and J by 0 bases, with 13 bases between the two germline ends. In nucleotides, the CDR3 is TGTGCCAGCAGCCCGGGACCCAGAACAACTAATGAAAAACTGTTTTTT. It specifies CASSPGPRTTNEKLFF.

This clonotype turned up a few times. The chain carries TRBV27 and TRBJ2-2; maybe TRBD1 (6 bases). Germline V gives CDR1 MNHEY, CDR2 SMNVEV (reference sequence). Deletions cut 10 bases from V and 7 bases from J, with 19 bases between. The CDR3 consists of 14 residues. CDR3 sequence reads: CATTPREGGGELFF. CDR3 DNA sequence: TGTGCCACCACCCCACGAGAAGGGGGCGGGGAGCTGTTTTTT.

The rearrangement links TRBV4-1 to TRBJ1-5; D remains unclear. CDR3 length equals 15 residues. V lost 4 bases to trimming and J lost 2 bases, with 12 bases between them. CDR1 and CDR2 from the germline V gene are MGHRA and YSYEKL. Here the CDR3 reads CASSPPGVGNQPQHF. CDR3 nucleotide sequence: TGCGCCAGCAGCCCCCCAGGTGTAGGCAATCAGCCCCAGCATTTT.

J is TRBJ2-3 and V is TRBV7-9; 7 bases agree with TRBD1. CDR3 length: 15 residues. With 5 bases clipped from V and 2 bases from J, the junction kept 7 bases outside the gene matches. Per germline, CDR1 SEHNR and CDR2 FQNEAQ (reference sequence). The CDR3 DNA is TGTGCCAGCAGCCCGGGACAGTTTTCCACAGATACGCAGTATTTT. Its translation: CASSPGQFSTDTQYF. Complete variable domain (other parts from reference TRBV7-9 and TRBJ2-3): DTGVSQNPRHKITKRGQNVTFRCDPISEHNRLYWYRQTLGQGPEFLTYFQNEAQLEKSRLLSDRFSAERPKGSFSTLEIQRTEQGDSAMYLCASSPGQFSTDTQYFGPGTRLTVL.

The chain links TRBV6-2 or TRBV6-3 to TRBJ2-1; D not resolved. This CDR3 spans 17 amino acids. CDR1 MNHEY and CDR2 SVGEGT come from the germline V gene. Trimming cost V 2 bases and J 4 bases, with 18 bases left between them. CDR3 sequence (DNA): TGTGCCAGCAGTTACATCGGTAGATACAGCTCGTACAATGAGCAGTTCTTC. This gives the protein CASSYIGRYSSYNEQFF.

This chain joins TRBV5-5 and TRBJ1-5; 8 positions agree with TRBD1. The germline V gene encodes CDR1 SGHKS and CDR2 YYEKEE (reference sequence). The CDR3 sequence is 17 residues long. V shed 5 bases, J shed 0 bases, and the junction held 10 bases outside the gene matches. The CDR3 reads CASSLTGGENSNQPQHF. The CDR3 region has the DNA TGTGCCAGCAGTCTTACAGGGGGGGAAAATAGCAATCAGCCCCAGCATTTT.

There are a few counts of this clonotype. This rearrangement joins TRBV12-3 or TRBV12-4 to TRBJ2-5; 10 bases are a match to TRBD2. V was pared by 0 bases and J by 3 bases, with 4 bases of the junction left unmatched. The CDR3 has 16 amino acids. As DNA, the CDR3 is TGTGCCAGCAGTTTAGCGAAAGGACTAGCGGAAGAGACCCAGTACTTC. This gives the protein CASSLAKGLAEETQYF.